A single sample gave rise to the 3 T cell receptor beta chains below, sequenced in a study of tumor-infiltrating lymphocytes in primary liver carcinoma. From around 520 ng of total RNA, TCR beta-specific cDNA was reverse-transcribed using a constant-region primer. Three-round nested multiplex PCR performed with slightly modified ARM-PCR produced the TCR beta libraries. Each of the first two PCR rounds ran approximately 10 cycles with TRBV1-TRBV30 forward and C-beta reverse primers. TCRdb reanalysed the multiplex PCR reads using MiXCR and keeps one entry per CDR3 protein. This sample has roughly 100,000 distinct CDR3 sequences; roughly 80% occur once, and the top ten carry approximately 21%. Scientists recovered RNA and DNA together from around 20-30 mg of unsorted bulk tissue. Sequencing was performed on liver tumor tissue from sampling region 3. This sample's subset: tumor region T3, left-lateral pole. The receptors originated from a man aged 35-49 years with primary liver carcinoma and hepatitis B virus infection.

As concerns this clonotype: The junction differs from germline at one of its ends, possibly a read error. The CDR3: CASSQTQGAAGVTKYF. The CDR3 DNA sequence: TGCGCCAGCAGCCAGACTCAGGGGGCGGCGGGCGTGACCAAGTACTTC. The chain links TRBV4-1 to TRBJ2-5, with 8 bases identical to TRBD1. The CDR3 loop spans 16 amino acids. Germline V CDR1 and CDR2: MGHRA, YSYEKL.

The chain joins TRBV20-1 to TRBJ2-1; 8 bases align to TRBD2. Germline values: CDR1 DFQATT, CDR2 SNEGSKA (reference sequence). The CDR3 contains 16 residues. With 0 bases clipped from V and 8 bases from J, the junction kept 12 bases outside the gene matches. The CDR3 sequence: CSARDWGTRRLDEQFF. Here the CDR3 DNA reads TGCAGTGCTAGAGATTGGGGGACTAGACGATTGGATGAGCAGTTCTTC.

This chain joins TRBV6-1 and TRBJ1-2; tentative D call: TRBD1 (5 bases). Germline assignment: CDR1 MNHNS and CDR2 SASEGT. Trimming shortened V by 8 bases and J by 8 bases, and 12 bases separated the two germline ends. There are 11 residues in the CDR3. DNA for the CDR3: TGTGCCAGCGCCGCAGGGTTCGGCTACACCTTC. Its translation is CASAAGFGYTF.